One sample yielded the 25 T cell receptor beta chains listed below, sequenced in a study of blood T cells in healthy people across ages. A J-beta primer mix and a sample-barcoded 5' primer were used in a second PCR of about 6 to 12 cycles. TCRdb itself ran the 5' RACE reads through MiXCR, one entry per CDR3 protein. The sample contains about 1.6 million distinct CDR3 sequences, about 31% of which appear only once. The sequencing input was blood. The receptor source for this set is a woman in her twenties or thirties in good health.

The V gene is TRBV20-1, the J gene TRBJ2-1, with 8 bases lining up with TRBD2. CDR3 length: 15 amino acids. V was pared by 5 bases and J by 2 bases, with 8 bases of the junction left unmatched. Germline V gene lookup returns CDR1 DFQATT and CDR2 SNEGSKA (reference sequence). The CDR3 sequence is CSAPRTSPAYNEQFF. The CDR3 DNA follows: TGCAGTGCTCCCCGGACTAGCCCGGCCTACAATGAGCAGTTCTTC.

CDR3 residues: CASSPGTNGPYEQYF. CDR3 sequence (DNA): TGCGCCAGCAGCCCGGGGACTAACGGCCCCTACGAGCAGTACTTC. This chain links TRBV5-1 with TRBJ2-7; 7 nucleotides agree with TRBD2. Germline V gives CDR1 SGHRS, CDR2 YFSETQ. The CDR3 has 15 residues. J was trimmed by 2 bases and V by 4 bases; bases with no gene match: 9.

The rearrangement joins TRBV10-3 to TRBJ2-3; 16 positions agree with TRBD2. This CDR3 region has 16 residues. Germline V CDR1 and CDR2: ENHRY, SYGVKD. J gave up 6 bases and V 6 bases, and 6 bases lay outside the gene matches. The CDR3 bases are TGTGCCATCAGCCACGGGACTAGCGGGGGGGGTGATACGCAGTATTTT. Residues: CAISHGTSGGGDTQYF.

This chain uses TRBV11-2 with TRBJ2-7; 9 bases align to TRBD2. The tail of the sequence fits TRBJ2-5 better, so the J call may be wrong. The germline CDR1 and CDR2 sequences are SGHAT and FQNNGV. The CDR3 covers 15 residues. CDR3: CASSSGLALQETQYF. The CDR3 DNA sequence: TGTGCCAGCAGCTCGGGACTAGCTCTCCAAGAGACCCAGTACTTC.

The chain combines TRBV4-1 with TRBJ2-7, with D unresolved. Trimming stripped 3 bases from V and 6 bases from J, with 24 bases between. The CDR3 is 17 residues long. The V gene's germline CDR1 is MGHRA and CDR2 YSYEKL. CDR3 nucleotide sequence: TGCGCCAGCAGCCATTTCCCTGGTAGCCAGGAAAAAAGCGAGCAGTACTTC. As protein: CASSHFPGSQEKSEQYF.

The genes are TRBV2 and TRBJ2-1, with D tentatively TRBD1 (5 bases). The CDR3 contains 14 residues. With 11 bases removed from V and 5 bases from J, the gap between germline ends came to 19 bases. Germline V CDR1 and CDR2: SNHLY, FYNNEI. In DNA form, the CDR3 reads TGTGCCGTTCACACGGCATTCAGGGACAATGAGCAGTTCTTC. Translated, it gives CAVHTAFRDNEQFF. Together with reference TRBV2 and TRBJ2-1, the CDR3 gives the full variable domain: EPEVTQTPSHQVTQMGQEVILRCVPISNHLYFYWYRQILGQKVEFLVSFYNNEISEKSEIFDDQFSVERPDGSNFTLKIRSTKLEDSAMYFCAVHTAFRDNEQFFGPGTRLTVL.

A remark on this clonotype: A much larger clone lies a single base off, so this may be a read error. The chain employs TRBV4-1 and TRBJ2-7, with D perhaps matching TRBD1 (5 bases). V was trimmed by 0 bases and J by 2 bases, leaving 14 bases between them. There are 16 residues in the CDR3. Germline assignment: CDR1 MGHRA and CDR2 YSYEKL. The chain's CDR3 is CASSQEAQGLTYEQYF. The CDR3 DNA reads TGCGCCAGCAGCCAAGAGGCCCAGGGCCTGACCTACGAGCAGTACTTC.

In its sample, this clonotype was seen many times. This chain links TRBV7-2 with TRBJ2-1; TRBD2 is a possible D gene (6 bases). V lost 0 bases to trimming and J lost 0 bases, with 9 bases between them. This CDR3 has 16 residues. In germline, CDR1 is SGHTA, CDR2 FQGNSA. DNA of the CDR3: TGTGCCAGCAGCTTAGCGGGGACTCACTCCTACAATGAGCAGTTCTTC. Its translation: CASSLAGTHSYNEQFF.

The chain combines TRBV5-1 with TRBJ2-7, with TRBD1 matching 8 bases. This CDR3 comprises 15 residues. The J segment lost 2 bases and the V segment lost 1 base, leaving 5 bases of the junction unmatched. Germline V gene sequence: CDR1 SGHRS, CDR2 YFSETQ. CDR3 protein: CASSLSGDRPYEQYF. CDR3 bases: TGCGCCAGCAGCTTGTCAGGGGACAGGCCCTACGAGCAGTACTTC.

This clonotype was seen a few times. The chain carries TRBV29-1 and TRBJ1-2, with D tentatively TRBD1 (5 bases). The CDR3 loop spans 13 amino acids. The germline V gene encodes CDR1 SQVTM and CDR2 ANQGSEA. V was clipped by 5 bases and J by 4 bases, with 14 bases between them. CDR3 in DNA: TGCAGCGTTTGGATAGGGGTAATCTATGGCTACACCTTC. Residues: CSVWIGVIYGYTF.

This clonotype came up a few times. This chain connects TRBV27 to TRBJ2-7; 14 bases line up with TRBD2. V lost 5 bases and J lost 5; bases outside the gene matches: 5. The germline V gene has CDR1 MNHEY and CDR2 SMNVEV (reference sequence). CDR3 length equals 15 residues. The CDR3 DNA follows: TGTGCCAGCAGTAGAGGGACTAGCGGGAGAAACGAGCAGTACTTC. Its protein product is CASSRGTSGRNEQYF.

The table lists this clonotype with a few counts. CDR3 coding DNA: TGCAGTGCCACCGGGACACCAAATCAGCCCCAGCATTTT. Residues: CSATGTPNQPQHF. The chain has TRBV20-1 and TRBJ1-5; D perhaps matches TRBD1 (6 bases). This CDR3 spans 13 amino acids. From germline, CDR1 is DFQATT and CDR2 SNEGSKA (reference sequence). Trimming took 6 bases from V and 4 from J, leaving 13 bases between them.

Details on this clonotype: The conserved phenylalanine or tryptophan normally closing the CDR3 is absent here, so this likely arose from a read error. V usage is TRBV19 and J usage is TRBJ1-6; 7 bases map to TRBD1. In germline, CDR1 is LNHDA, CDR2 SQIVND (reference sequence). With V trimmed by 5 bases and J by 5 bases, 3 bases remained unmatched. This CDR3 has 14 amino acids. The CDR3 protein is CASSPGQHNSPLHC. As DNA, the CDR3 is TGTGCCAGTAGTCCGGGACAGCATAATTCACCCCTCCACTGT.

This clonotype was counted between two and nine times. This chain's CDR3 is CASSRTGLIQETQYF. The CDR3 bases are TGCGCCAGCAGCCGGACAGGGCTTATTCAGGAGACCCAGTACTTC. The gene calls are TRBV4-1 and TRBJ2-5; 8 bases line up with TRBD1. Per the germline V gene, CDR1 is MGHRA and CDR2 is YSYEKL. The CDR3 sequence is 15 residues long. Trimming took 4 bases from V and 5 from J; bases not matched to a gene: 9.

This clonotype was counted between two and nine times. The chain has TRBV9 and TRBJ2-3, with 8 bases identical to TRBD2. Trimming took 0 bases from V and 0 from J; bases not matched to a gene: 3. Germline CDR1 and CDR2: SGDLS and YYNGEE. The CDR3 consists of 16 residues. DNA of the CDR3: TGTGCCAGCAGCGTAGCGGGAGGGTCTAGCACAGATACGCAGTATTTT. Translation: CASSVAGGSSTDTQYF.

This clonotype was counted only a few times. The genes are TRBV6-2 or TRBV6-3 and TRBJ2-3; D is ambiguous. With 5 bases removed from V and 3 bases from J, the gap between germline ends came to 9 bases. The CDR3 has 13 residues. Germline values: CDR1 MNHEY, CDR2 SVGEGT. In DNA, the CDR3 is TGTGCCAGCAGTAACGTCCAGACAGATACGCAGTATTTT. Protein: CASSNVQTDTQYF.

V and J are TRBV9 and TRBJ2-7; 8 bases line up with TRBD2. Germline V gene sequence: CDR1 SGDLS, CDR2 YYNGEE. The V segment lost 0 bases and the J segment 7 bases; nucleotides outside the gene matches: 0. The CDR3 is 12 amino acids. CDR3 coding DNA: TGTGCCAGCAGCGTAGTAGCGGGGGAGCAGTACTTC. This gives the protein CASSVVAGEQYF.

This clonotype was seen more than once but under ten times. This chain joins TRBV12-3 or TRBV12-4 and TRBJ1-2; D gene unclear. V lost 1 base to trimming and J lost 5 bases, with 11 bases between them. This CDR3 is 14 amino acids long. The CDR3 loop is CASSLETFLYGYTF. CDR3 nucleotides: TGTGCCAGCAGTTTAGAGACATTCCTTTATGGCTACACCTTC.

The chain uses TRBV6-1 and TRBJ2-3; 7 positions agree with TRBD2. The length of the CDR3 is 15 residues. Trimming cost V 6 bases and J 2 bases; bases outside gene matches: 8. Germline CDR1 and CDR2: MNHNS and SASEGT. DNA of the CDR3: TGTGCCAGCAGGAGCGGGACTACTCCCACAGATACGCAGTATTTT. This codes for CASRSGTTPTDTQYF.

The chain carries TRBV25-1 and TRBJ1-2; no firm D call. Deletions cut 2 bases from V and 4 bases from J, with 11 bases between. This CDR3 spans 14 amino acids. Germline CDR1 reads MGHDK; CDR2 reads SYGVNS. The CDR3 loop is CASSEPGSVYGYTF. CDR3 coding DNA: TGTGCCAGCAGTGAACCGGGATCCGTCTATGGCTACACCTTC.

This clonotype has more than one count but fewer than ten. J is TRBJ2-4 and V is TRBV18; 8 nucleotides agree with TRBD1. TRBJ2-7 explains the end of the DNA better; the J call may be wrong. There are 14 residues in the CDR3. Germline V gene sequence: CDR1 KGHSH, CDR2 LQKENI. The CDR3 DNA reads as TGTGCCAGCTCACCGAGACAGGGGACGCACGAGCAGTACTTC. Translation: CASSPRQGTHEQYF.

The genes are TRBV6-5 and TRBJ1-1; a weak D match, TRBD1 (5 bases). V was shortened by 4 bases and J by 0 bases, with 12 bases between the two germline ends. The CDR3 loop spans 15 amino acids. Looked up from germline, CDR1 is MNHEY and CDR2 is SVGAGI. The CDR3 coding sequence is TGTGCCAGCAGTTTAGCAGGGCCGGTGAACACTGAAGCTTTCTTT. This sequence encodes CASSLAGPVNTEAFF.

V and J are TRBV20-1 and TRBJ2-3, with 9 bases aligning to TRBD1. Germline CDR1 reads DFQATT; CDR2 reads SNEGSKA (reference sequence). This CDR3 is built from 13 residues. The J segment lost 3 bases and the V segment lost 7 bases, leaving 5 bases of the junction unmatched. CDR3 protein: CSVRDRVTDTQYF. Here the CDR3 DNA reads TGCAGTGTTCGGGACAGGGTAACAGATACGCAGTATTTT.

This clonotype came up a few times. The chain recombines TRBV20-1 with TRBJ1-2; TRBD1 is a possible D gene (6 bases). The CDR3 sequence is 15 residues long. V was pared by 5 bases and J by 6 bases, with 22 bases between. The germline V gene encodes CDR1 DFQATT and CDR2 SNEGSKA (reference sequence). CDR3 sequence reads: CSAPSRNDRYHGYTF. The DNA for the CDR3 is TGCAGTGCTCCCAGTCGCAACGACAGGTACCATGGCTACACCTTC.

The V and J genes are TRBV12-3 or TRBV12-4 and TRBJ2-7; TRBD1 agrees at 9 bases. TRBJ2-5 explains the end of the DNA better; the J call may be wrong. The CDR3 runs 15 residues. Here the CDR3 DNA reads TGTGCCAGCAGTGCCGAACAGGGGGCACGGGAGACCCAGTACTTC. Encoded protein: CASSAEQGARETQYF.